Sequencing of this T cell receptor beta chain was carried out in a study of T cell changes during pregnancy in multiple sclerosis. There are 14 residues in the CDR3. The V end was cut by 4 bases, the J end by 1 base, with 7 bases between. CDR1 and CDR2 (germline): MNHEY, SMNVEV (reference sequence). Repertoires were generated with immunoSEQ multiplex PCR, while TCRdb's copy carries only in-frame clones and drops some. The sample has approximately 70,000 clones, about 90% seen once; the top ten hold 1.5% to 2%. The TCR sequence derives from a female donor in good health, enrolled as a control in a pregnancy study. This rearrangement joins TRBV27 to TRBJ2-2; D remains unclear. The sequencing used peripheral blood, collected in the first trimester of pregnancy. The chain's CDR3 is CASSYRRNTGELFF. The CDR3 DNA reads TGTGCCAGCAGTTATCGGAGGAACACCGGGGAGCTGTTTTTT.